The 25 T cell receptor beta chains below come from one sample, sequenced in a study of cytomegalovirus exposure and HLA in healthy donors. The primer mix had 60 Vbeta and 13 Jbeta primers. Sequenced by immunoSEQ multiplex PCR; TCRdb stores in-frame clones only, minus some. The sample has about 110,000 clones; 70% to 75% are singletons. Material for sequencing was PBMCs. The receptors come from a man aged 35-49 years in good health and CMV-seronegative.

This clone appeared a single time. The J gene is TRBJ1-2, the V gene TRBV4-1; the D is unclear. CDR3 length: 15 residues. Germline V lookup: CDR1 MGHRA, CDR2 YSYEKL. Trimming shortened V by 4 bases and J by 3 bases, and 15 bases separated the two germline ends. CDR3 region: CASSLETLAHYGYTF. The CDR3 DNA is TGCGCCAGCAGCCTAGAGACACTAGCCCACTATGGCTACACCTTC.

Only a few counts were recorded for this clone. The CDR3 region has the DNA TGCGCCAGCAGCCAAGTGAAGGGGGATACGCAGTATTTT. Its protein product is CASSQVKGDTQYF. This sequence joins TRBV4-3 and TRBJ2-3, with a weak D call TRBD1 (5 bases). This CDR3 contains 13 residues. Germline CDR1 is LGHNA and CDR2 is YSLEER. Deletions cut 1 base from V and 6 bases from J, with 8 bases between.

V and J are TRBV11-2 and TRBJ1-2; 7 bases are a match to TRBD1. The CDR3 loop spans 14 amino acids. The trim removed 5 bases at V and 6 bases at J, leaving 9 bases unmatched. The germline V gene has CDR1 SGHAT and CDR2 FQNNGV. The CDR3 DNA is TGTGCCAGCAGCCGCGTCGGGACAGTGGATGGCTACACCTTC. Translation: CASSRVGTVDGYTF.

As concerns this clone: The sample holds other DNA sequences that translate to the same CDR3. The CDR3 region has the DNA TGTGCCACAAGGACGGGGTCTAACTATGGCTACACCTTC. Protein sequence: CATRTGSNYGYTF. The chain combines TRBV27 with TRBJ1-2, with unresolved D. This CDR3 has 13 amino acids. Germline values: CDR1 MNHEY, CDR2 SMNVEV (reference sequence). Trimming cost V 10 bases and J 0 bases, with 12 bases left between them.

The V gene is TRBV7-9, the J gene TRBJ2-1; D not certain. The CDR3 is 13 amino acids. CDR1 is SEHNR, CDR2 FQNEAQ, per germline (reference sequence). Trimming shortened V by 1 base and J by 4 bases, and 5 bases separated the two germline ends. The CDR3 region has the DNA TGTGCCAGCAGCTTAGACGCGTACAATGAGCAGTTCTTC. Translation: CASSLDAYNEQFF.

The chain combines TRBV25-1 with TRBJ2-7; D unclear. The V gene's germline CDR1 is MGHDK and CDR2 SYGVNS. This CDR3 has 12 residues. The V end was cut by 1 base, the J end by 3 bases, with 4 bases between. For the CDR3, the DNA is TGTGCCAGCAGTGAATCCGGCTACGAGCAGTACTTC. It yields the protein CASSESGYEQYF.

The CDR3 DNA follows: TGCAGCGTTGAAGTGTTACAGGGAGAGACCCAGTACTTC. Translating gives CSVEVLQGETQYF. The chain joins TRBV29-1 to TRBJ2-5; D might be TRBD1 (6 bases). Germline CDR1 reads SQVTM; CDR2 reads ANQGSEA. This CDR3 comprises 13 residues. The germline V and J ends were trimmed by 1 base and 4 bases, with 10 bases remaining between them.

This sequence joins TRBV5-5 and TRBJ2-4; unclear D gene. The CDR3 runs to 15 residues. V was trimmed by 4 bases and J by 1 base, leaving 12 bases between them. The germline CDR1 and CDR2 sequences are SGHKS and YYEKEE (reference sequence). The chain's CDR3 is CASSTPTGAKNIQYF. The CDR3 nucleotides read TGTGCCAGCAGCACACCTACCGGGGCCAAAAACATTCAGTACTTC.

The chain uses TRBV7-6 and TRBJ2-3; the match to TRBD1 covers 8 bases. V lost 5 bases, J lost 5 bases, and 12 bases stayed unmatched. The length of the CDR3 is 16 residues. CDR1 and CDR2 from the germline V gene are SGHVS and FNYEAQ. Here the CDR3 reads CASSDPGQVPRDTQYF. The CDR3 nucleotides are TGTGCCAGCAGCGACCCGGGACAGGTCCCTAGAGATACGCAGTATTTT.

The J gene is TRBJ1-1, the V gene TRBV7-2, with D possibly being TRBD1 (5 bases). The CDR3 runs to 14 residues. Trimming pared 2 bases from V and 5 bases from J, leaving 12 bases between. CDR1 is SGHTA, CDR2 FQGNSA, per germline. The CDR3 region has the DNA TGTGCCAGCAGCTTACAGGGCCCTAGGACTGAAGCTTTCTTT. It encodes CASSLQGPRTEAFF.

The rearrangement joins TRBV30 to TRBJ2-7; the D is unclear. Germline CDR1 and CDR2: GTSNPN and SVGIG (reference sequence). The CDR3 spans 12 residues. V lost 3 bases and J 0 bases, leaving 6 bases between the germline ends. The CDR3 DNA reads TGTGCCTGGAGGGCAGACTCCTACGAGCAGTACTTC. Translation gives CAWRADSYEQYF.

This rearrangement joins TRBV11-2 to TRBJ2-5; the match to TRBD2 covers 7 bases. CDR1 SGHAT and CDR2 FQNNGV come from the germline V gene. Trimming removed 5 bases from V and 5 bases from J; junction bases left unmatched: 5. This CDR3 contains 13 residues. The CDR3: CASSVTGRETQYF. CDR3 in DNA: TGTGCCAGCAGCGTCACCGGGAGGGAGACCCAGTACTTC.

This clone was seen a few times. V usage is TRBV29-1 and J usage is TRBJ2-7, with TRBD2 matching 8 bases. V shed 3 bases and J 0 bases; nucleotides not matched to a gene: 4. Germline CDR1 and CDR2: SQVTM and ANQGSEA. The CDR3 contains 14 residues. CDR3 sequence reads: CSVDESGSSYEQYF. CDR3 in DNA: TGCAGCGTTGATGAGAGCGGGAGCTCCTACGAGCAGTACTTC.

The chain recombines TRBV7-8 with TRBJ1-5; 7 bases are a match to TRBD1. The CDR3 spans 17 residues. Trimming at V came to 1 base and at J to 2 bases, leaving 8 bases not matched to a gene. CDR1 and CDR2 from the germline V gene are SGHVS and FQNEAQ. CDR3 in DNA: TGTGCCAGCAGCTTAGATGGGACAGAGGCCCGCAATCAGCCCCAGCATTTT. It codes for CASSLDGTEARNQPQHF.

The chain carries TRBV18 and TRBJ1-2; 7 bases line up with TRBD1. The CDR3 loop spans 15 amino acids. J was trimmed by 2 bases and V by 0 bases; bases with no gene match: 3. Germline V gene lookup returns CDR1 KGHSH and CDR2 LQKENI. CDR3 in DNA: TGTGCCAGCTCACCACCGGGGACAGTCAACTATGGCTACACCTTC. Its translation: CASSPPGTVNYGYTF.

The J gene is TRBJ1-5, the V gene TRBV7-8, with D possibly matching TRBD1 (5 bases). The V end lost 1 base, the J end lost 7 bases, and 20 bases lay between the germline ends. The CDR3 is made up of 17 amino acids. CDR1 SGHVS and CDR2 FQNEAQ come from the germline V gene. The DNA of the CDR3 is TGTGCCAGCAGCTTAGTCAGGCCGGGAGGGGCAGAGCAGCCCCAGCATTTT. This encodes CASSLVRPGGAEQPQHF.

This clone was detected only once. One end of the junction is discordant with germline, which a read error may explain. The CDR3: CSSSLDRGYEQYF. CDR3 DNA: TGTTCCAGCAGCTTAGACAGGGGGTACGAGCAGTACTTC. The rearrangement joins TRBV7-9 to TRBJ2-5, with 9 bases aligning to TRBD1. The J call is uncertain, as TRBJ2-7 better fits the DNA end. Germline V gene data show CDR1 as SEHNR and CDR2 as FQNEAQ (reference sequence). CDR3 length: 13 amino acids.

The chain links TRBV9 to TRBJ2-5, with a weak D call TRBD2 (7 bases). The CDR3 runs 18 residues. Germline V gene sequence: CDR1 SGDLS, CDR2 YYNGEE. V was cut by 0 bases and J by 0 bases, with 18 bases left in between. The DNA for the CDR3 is TGTGCCAGCAGCGTAGGGCGGGGGCGGGGGACCTACCAAGAGACCCAGTACTTC. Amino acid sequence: CASSVGRGRGTYQETQYF.

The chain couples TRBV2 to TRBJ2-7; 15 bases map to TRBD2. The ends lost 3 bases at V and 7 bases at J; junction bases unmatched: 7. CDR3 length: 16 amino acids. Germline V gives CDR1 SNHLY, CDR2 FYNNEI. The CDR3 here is CASSDPGLAGGWEQYF. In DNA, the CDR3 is TGTGCCAGCAGTGACCCCGGACTAGCGGGGGGGTGGGAGCAGTACTTC.

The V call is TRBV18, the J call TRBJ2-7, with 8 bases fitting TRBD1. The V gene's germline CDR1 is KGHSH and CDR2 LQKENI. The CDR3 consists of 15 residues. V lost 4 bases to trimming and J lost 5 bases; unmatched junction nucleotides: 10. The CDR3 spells CASSQGQGAWNEQYF. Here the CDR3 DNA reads TGTGCCAGCTCACAGGGTCAGGGGGCTTGGAACGAGCAGTACTTC.

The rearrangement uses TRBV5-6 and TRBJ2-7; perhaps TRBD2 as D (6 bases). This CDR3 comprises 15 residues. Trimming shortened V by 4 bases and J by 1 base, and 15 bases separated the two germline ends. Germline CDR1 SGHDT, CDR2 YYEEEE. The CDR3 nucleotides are TGTGCCAGCAGCCTTTCGCAGGGAGGATCCTACGAGCAGTACTTC. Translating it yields CASSLSQGGSYEQYF.

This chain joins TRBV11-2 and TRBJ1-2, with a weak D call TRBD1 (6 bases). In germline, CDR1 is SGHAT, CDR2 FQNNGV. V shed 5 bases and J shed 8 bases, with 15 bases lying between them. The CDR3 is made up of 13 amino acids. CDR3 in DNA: TGTGCCAGCAGCCCTGGGGGCGCGTGGGGCTACACCTTC. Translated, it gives CASSPGGAWGYTF. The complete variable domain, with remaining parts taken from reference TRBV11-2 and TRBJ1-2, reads EAGVAQSPRYKIIEKRQSVAFWCNPISGHATLYWYQQILGQGPKLLIQFQNNGVVDDSQLPKDRFSAERLKGVDSTLKIQPAKLEDSAVYLCASSPGGAWGYTFGSGTRLTVV.

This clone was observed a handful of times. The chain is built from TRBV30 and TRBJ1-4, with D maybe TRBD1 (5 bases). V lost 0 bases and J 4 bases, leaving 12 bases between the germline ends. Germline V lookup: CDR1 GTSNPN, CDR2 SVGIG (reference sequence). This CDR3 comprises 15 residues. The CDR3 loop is CAWSVQRGLNEKLFF. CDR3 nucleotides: TGTGCCTGGAGTGTACAGCGGGGCCTTAATGAAAAACTGTTTTTT.

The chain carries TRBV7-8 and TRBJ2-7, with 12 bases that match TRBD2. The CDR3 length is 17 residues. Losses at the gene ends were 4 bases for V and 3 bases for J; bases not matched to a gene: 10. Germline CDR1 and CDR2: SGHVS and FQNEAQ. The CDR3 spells CASSSRPLTSGSYEQYF. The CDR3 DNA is TGTGCCAGCAGCTCTAGGCCCCTGACTAGCGGGAGCTACGAGCAGTACTTC. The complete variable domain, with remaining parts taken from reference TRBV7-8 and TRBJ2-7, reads GAGVSQSPRYKVAKRGQDVALRCDPISGHVSLFWYQQALGQGPEFLTYFQNEAQLDKSGLPSDRFFAERPEGSVSTLKIQRTQQEDSAVYLCASSSRPLTSGSYEQYFGPGTRLTVT.

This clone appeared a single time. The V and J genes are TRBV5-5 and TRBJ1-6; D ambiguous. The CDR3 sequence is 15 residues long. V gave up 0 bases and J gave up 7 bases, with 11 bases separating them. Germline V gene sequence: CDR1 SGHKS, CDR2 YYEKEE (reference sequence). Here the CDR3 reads CASSLASAPNSPLHF. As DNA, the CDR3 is TGTGCCAGCAGCTTGGCATCTGCGCCCAATTCACCCCTCCACTTT.